In its sample, the clone carrying this TCR beta chain was seen a few times. TCRdb reanalysed the 5' RACE reads using MiXCR and keeps one entry per CDR3 protein. The data contain about 340,000 distinct CDR3 sequences, more than 20% of them singletons. Per germline, CDR1 SGHRS and CDR2 YFSETQ. The CDR3 has 14 residues. V shed 4 bases, J shed 1 base, and the junction held 4 bases outside the gene matches. This specimen belongs to a study of T-cell memory formation after mild COVID-19. Specimen: PBMCs or a T cell subset sorted from them (not recorded which). The receptor was isolated from a man between 18 and 35 years old who had mild COVID-19 (a few samples of this study predate the infection). Cell type and time point are not known. This chain uses TRBV5-1 with TRBJ2-5; 7 bases map to TRBD1. CDR3 in amino acids: CASSGGQPQETQYF. The CDR3 DNA reads as TGCGCCAGCAGCGGGGGACAGCCCCAAGAGACCCAGTACTTC.